The subject of this entry is one TCR beta chain. By frequency, this clone is medium-sized (0.01 to 0.1%), with no count recorded. No cognate antigen has been identified for it. Per the germline V gene, SGHRS is the CDR1 and YFSETQ is the CDR2. Measured from the cysteine to the phenylalanine, the CDR3 is 13 residues long. Only the protein sequence is given. Synovial fluid was collected as the synovial sample, alongside matched peripheral blood, from each patient with active arthritis. TCR repertoire donors were some 11 juvenile idiopathic arthritis patients with active disease who had not reached inactive disease, 3 polyarticular and 8 oligoarticular. A median age of approximately 10 years (range about 2.4-22.9) and a median disease duration of approximately seven years (range 0.2-19.1) were recorded for the TCR-sequenced patients. FOXP3 TSDR demethylation in synovial Treg cells was comparable to that in blood Treg cells and healthy-donor Treg cells, supporting bona fide regulatory lineage commitment of the synovial Treg cells. Samples for TCR repertoire analysis were collected at two centres in Italy.

The library was built by means of the immunoSEQ multiplex PCR assay. TCRbeta CDR3 sequencing was carried out by Adaptive Biotechnologies. The source study handled its data this way. Repertoire similarity used the Chao-modified Jaccard index and median clonotype overlap from 200 random subsamples at equal sample size. Similarity analyses were performed using either productive nucleotide sequences or in silico-translated amino acid sequences. Hierarchical clustering with single linkage and t-SNE based on Chao-modified Jaccard distances were used to compare repertoires. Repertoire diversity was measured with the Renyi index after sample size normalisation across a range of alpha values. TCRdb re-hosts the immuneACCESS table, in-frame sequences only. Its copies lack some clones; in the studies checked, an unresolved V gene accounts for under half of them, and the cause for the rest is not known. That table furnishes V, J and clone size, whereas the DNA furnished D and trimming. This sample's listing comprises a few thousand clones. The leading ten clones occupy roughly 13% of the sample.

This record belongs to a study of synovial regulatory T cells in juvenile arthritis (dated by TCRdb to 2015 to 2017). At the level of the whole study: Of the sequenced patients, over 5 received methotrexate, one received methotrexate plus infliximab, a few were therapy-naive, and one had no treatment information. The study compared TCRbeta CDR3 repertoires of blood iaTreg cells, other blood Treg cells and synovial fluid Treg cells from matched patient samples. Effector T cell subsets from the study cohort were also sequenced for comparisons, but the Treg dataset by itself includes only blood Treg cells and synovial fluid Treg cells. The TCR repertoire comparisons covered Treg and Teff subsets from approximately 11 JIA patients with active disease. Here is what the overall study found, with its caveats: Synovial Treg cells shared more CDR3 sequences with iaTreg cells than with other blood Treg cells; Chao-Jaccard similarity confirmed closer relation. Across patients, iaTreg TCR repertoires were largely private, and these iaTreg repertoires partially overlapped with synovial Teff and blood CPL repertoires.

The clonotype originates from a donor aged 2-30 years with juvenile idiopathic arthritis. Sequences were obtained from Treg cells from the synovium. The chain couples TRBV5-1 to TRBJ2-7; TCRdb names TRBD1, which stays unverified in the absence of DNA. The CDR3 sequence is CASSLPGGYEQYF.